The clone carrying this TCR beta chain has at least ten counts. The data were taken from a study of esophageal squamous cell carcinoma under preoperative chemotherapy. TCRdb used MiXCR to reprocess the PCR reads, holding one entry per CDR3 protein. The repertoire holds roughly 13,000 distinct CDR3 sequences, approximately 54% seen once, with roughly 17% in the top ten. Time point: before preoperative PTX-NDP chemotherapy. This CDR3 contains 16 residues. The germline CDR1 and CDR2 sequences are SGHVS and FQNEAQ. The chain recombines TRBV7-8 with TRBJ2-3; maybe TRBD2 (7 bases). The DNA end lines up better with TRBJ2-7; the J call may be wrong. The sample was acquired from a patient given preoperative chemotherapy. The sequence was obtained from a human donor with esophageal squamous cell carcinoma. The donor label of this sample is uncertain. CDR3 region: CASSLGRGGGTYEQYF. The CDR3 region has the DNA TGTGCCAGCAGCTTAGGACGGGGAGGGGGTACCTACGAGCAGTACTTC.